This T cell receptor (beta chain) stems from a study of cytomegalovirus exposure and HLA in healthy donors. Whole-study findings and limits: In terms of immune exposure information, only CMV serostatus was available.

A remark on this clone: Antigen specificity is unknown.

The primer mix had 60 Vbeta and 13 Jbeta primers. Libraries were prepared by immunoSEQ multiplex PCR; TCRdb keeps only in-frame clonotypes and omits some of them. Among about 190,000 clones listed, 84% were seen once. CDR3 length: 15 amino acids. Germline V gives CDR1 PRHDT, CDR2 FYEKMQ (reference sequence). V trimming: 8 bases; J trimming: 0 bases; junction bases outside the gene matches: 9. This receptor was obtained from a woman in her 50s in good health and CMV-seropositive. Sequencing was performed on PBMCs. The rearrangement joins TRBV13 to TRBJ1-2; 7 bases fit TRBD1. CDR3 sequence (DNA): TGTGCCAGCTCCCTGGACAGGCGATCTAACTATGGCTACACCTTC. Protein product: CASSLDRRSNYGYTF.